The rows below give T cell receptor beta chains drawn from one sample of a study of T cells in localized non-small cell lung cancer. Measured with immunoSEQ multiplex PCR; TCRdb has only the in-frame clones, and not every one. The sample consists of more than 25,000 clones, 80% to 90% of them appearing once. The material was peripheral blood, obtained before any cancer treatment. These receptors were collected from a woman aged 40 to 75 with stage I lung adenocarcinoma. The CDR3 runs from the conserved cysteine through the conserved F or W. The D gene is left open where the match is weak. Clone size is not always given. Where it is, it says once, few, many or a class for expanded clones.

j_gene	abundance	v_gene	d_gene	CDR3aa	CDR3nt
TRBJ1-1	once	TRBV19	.	CASSIAAGLNTEAFF	TGTGCCAGTAGTATAGCGGCAGGGCTGAACACTGAAGCTTTCTTT
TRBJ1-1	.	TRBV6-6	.	CASSPGSYTEAFF	TGTGCCAGCAGCCCCGGGTCGTACACTGAAGCTTTCTTT
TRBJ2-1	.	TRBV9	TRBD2	CASSATSLSYNEQFF	TGTGCCAGCAGCGCGACTAGCTTATCCTACAATGAGCAGTTCTTC
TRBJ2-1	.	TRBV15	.	CATSRGTPYNEQFF	TGTGCCACCAGCAGAGGGACGCCCTACAATGAGCAGTTCTTC
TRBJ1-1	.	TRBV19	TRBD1	CASRTGQMRTEAFF	TGTGCCAGTAGGACGGGACAGATGCGGACTGAAGCTTTCTTT
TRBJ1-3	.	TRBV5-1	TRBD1	CASSPGDRFGHTIYF	TGCGCCAGCAGCCCAGGGGACAGGTTCGGCCACACCATATATTTT
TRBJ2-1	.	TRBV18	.	CASSPTGSYEQFF	TGTGCCAGCTCACCGACAGGATCTTATGAGCAGTTCTTC
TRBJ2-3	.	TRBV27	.	CASSFRKVSTRTDTQYF	TGTGCCAGCAGTTTTAGGAAGGTCTCTACCCGCACAGATACGCAGTATTTT
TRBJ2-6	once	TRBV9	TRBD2	CASSVGGTSDVLTF	TGTGCCAGCAGCGTAGGTGGGACTAGCGACGTCCTGACTTTC
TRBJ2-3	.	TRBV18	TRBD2	CASSRLAVSTDTQYF	TGTGCCAGCTCAAGACTAGCGGTCAGCACAGATACGCAGTATTTT
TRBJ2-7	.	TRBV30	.	CAWIGGGMYEQYF	TGTGCCTGGATCGGAGGGGGGATGTACGAGCAGTACTTC
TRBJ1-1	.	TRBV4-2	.	CASSSGLMNTEAFF	TGTGCCAGCAGCTCGGGACTGATGAACACTGAAGCTTTCTTT
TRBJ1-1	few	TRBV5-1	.	CASSLDRPNTEAFF	TGCGCCAGCAGCTTGGACAGGCCTAACACTGAAGCTTTCTTT
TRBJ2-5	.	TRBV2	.	CASSALNGNQETQYF	TGTGCCAGCAGTGCGCTAAATGGGAACCAAGAGACCCAGTACTTC
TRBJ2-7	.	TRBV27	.	CASSLSGPWNSYEQYF	TGTGCCAGCAGTTTATCTGGACCTTGGAATTCATACGAGCAGTACTTC
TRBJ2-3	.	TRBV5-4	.	CASSFLQGSTDTQYF	TGTGCCAGCAGCTTCTTACAGGGAAGCACAGATACGCAGTATTTT
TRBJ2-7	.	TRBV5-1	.	CASSLEPGNPYEQYF	TGCGCCAGCAGCTTGGAACCAGGGAACCCCTACGAGCAGTACTTC
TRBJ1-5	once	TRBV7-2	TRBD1	CASSYDRGNQPQHF	TGTGCCAGCAGCTACGACAGGGGCAATCAGCCCCAGCATTTT
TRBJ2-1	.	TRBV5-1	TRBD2	CASSPLAGGPGNEQFF	TGCGCCAGCAGCCCGTTAGCGGGAGGACCTGGCAATGAGCAGTTCTTC
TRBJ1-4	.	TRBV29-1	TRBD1	CSVEDRTGAKGLFF	TGCAGCGTTGAAGATCGGACAGGGGCTAAGGGACTGTTTTTT
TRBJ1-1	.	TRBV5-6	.	CASSLNRRTEAFF	TGTGCCAGCAGCTTGAACAGGAGGACTGAAGCTTTCTTT
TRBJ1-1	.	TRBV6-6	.	CASRPRGTDTEAFF	TGTGCCAGCAGACCTCGGGGGACGGACACTGAAGCTTTCTTT
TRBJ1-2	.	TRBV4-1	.	CASSLQEGTGYTF	TGCGCCAGCAGTCTTCAAGAAGGGACGGGCTACACCTTC
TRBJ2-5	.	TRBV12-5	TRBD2	CASGLGVSGTPEETQYF	TGTGCTAGTGGTTTGGGAGTTAGCGGGACACCCGAGGAGACCCAGTACTTC
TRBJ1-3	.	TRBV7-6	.	CASSLGGPGAGNTIYF	TGTGCCAGCAGCTTAGGAGGGCCGGGGGCTGGAAACACCATATATTTT
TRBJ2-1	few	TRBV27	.	CASSSGLLNEQFF	TGTGCCAGCAGTTCGGGACTCCTGAATGAGCAGTTCTTC
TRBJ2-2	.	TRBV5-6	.	CASSSGTPGKLFF	TGTGCCAGCAGCTCGGGGACCCCGGGGAAGCTGTTTTTT
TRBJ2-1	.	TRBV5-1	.	CASSLSPEGTYNEQFF	TGCGCCAGCAGCTTAAGTCCTGAGGGAACCTACAATGAGCAGTTCTTC
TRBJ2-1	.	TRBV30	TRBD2	CAWTPWEGISNEQFF	TGTGCCTGGACCCCGTGGGAGGGGATATCCAATGAGCAGTTCTTC
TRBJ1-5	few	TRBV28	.	CASRAAPYSNQPQHF	TGTGCCAGCAGGGCAGCTCCTTATAGCAATCAGCCCCAGCATTTT
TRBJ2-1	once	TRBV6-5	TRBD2	CASSYGRGGHNEQFF	TGTGCCAGCAGTTACGGGCGGGGGGGACACAATGAGCAGTTCTTC
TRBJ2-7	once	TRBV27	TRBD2	CASSLSPPPGLAFEQYF	TGTGCCAGCAGTTTATCGCCTCCCCCGGGACTAGCTTTCGAGCAGTACTTC
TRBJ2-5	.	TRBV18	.	CASSPQGGETQYF	TGTGCCAGCTCACCCCAGGGGGGTGAGACCCAGTACTTC
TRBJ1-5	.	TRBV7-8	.	CASSLGPQGFNQPQHF	TGTGCCAGCAGCTTGGGACCTCAGGGTTTCAATCAGCCCCAGCATTTT
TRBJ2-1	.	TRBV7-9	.	CASSIRGALGEQFF	TGTGCCAGCAGTATCAGGGGGGCTCTTGGTGAGCAGTTCTTC
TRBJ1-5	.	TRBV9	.	CASGRFNQPQHF	TGTGCCAGCGGCCGCTTTAATCAGCCCCAGCATTTT
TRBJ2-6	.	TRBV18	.	CASSPNGPSFSGANVLTF	TGTGCCAGCTCCCCCAATGGACCGTCCTTCTCTGGGGCCAACGTCCTGACTTTC
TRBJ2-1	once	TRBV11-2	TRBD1	CASSPEGTGYNEQFF	TGTGCCAGCAGCCCAGAGGGGACAGGTTACAATGAGCAGTTCTTC
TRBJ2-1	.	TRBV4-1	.	CASSRPGTLDEQFF	TGCGCCAGCAGCCGGCCCGGGACTCTAGATGAGCAGTTCTTC
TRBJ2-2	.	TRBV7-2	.	CASSLMGFTGELFF	TGTGCCAGCAGCTTAATGGGGTTCACCGGGGAGCTGTTTTTT
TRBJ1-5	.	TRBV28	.	CASSGHHDNQPQHF	TGTGCCAGCAGTGGACACCACGACAATCAGCCCCAGCATTTT
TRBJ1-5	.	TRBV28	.	CASSFGPGQPQHF	TGTGCCAGCAGTTTTGGGCCGGGGCAGCCCCAGCATTTT
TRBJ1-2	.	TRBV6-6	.	CASSSLTGANYGYTF	TGTGCCAGCAGTTCTCTGACAGGAGCTAACTATGGCTACACCTTC
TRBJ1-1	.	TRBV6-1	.	CASSVRGKDTEAFF	TGTGCCAGCAGTGTCAGGGGCAAGGACACTGAAGCTTTCTTT
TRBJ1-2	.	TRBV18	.	CASSPTVANYGYTF	TGTGCCAGCTCACCAACCGTAGCTAACTATGGCTACACCTTC